The 10 T cell receptor beta chains below come from one sample, sequenced in a study of blood T cell repertoires in COVID-19. Clones were read by immunoSEQ multiplex PCR, and TCRdb kept only the in-frame ones, dropping some. The sample carries tens of thousands of clones, 80% to 90% recorded once. The material sequenced was peripheral blood. The receptors here all came from a man in his forties or fifties with active COVID-19.

The genes are TRBV28 and TRBJ2-3, with D possibly matching TRBD1 (6 bases). With 4 bases removed from V and 1 base from J, the gap between germline ends came to 15 bases. Germline assignment: CDR1 MDHEN and CDR2 SYDVKM. The CDR3 runs to 16 residues. CDR3 nucleotide sequence: TGTGCCAGCAGTTCACCCGCAGGGGACGGCACAGATACGCAGTATTTT. Residues: CASSSPAGDGTDTQYF.

The CDR3 spells CASSLVQGGEKLFF. For the CDR3, the DNA is TGTGCCAGCAGTCTTGTCCAGGGGGGAGAAAAACTGTTTTTT. The V call is TRBV27, the J call TRBJ1-4; 7 nucleotides agree with TRBD1. There are 14 residues in the CDR3. V dropped 5 bases and J dropped 8; count of bases not matched to a gene: 8. Germline V gives CDR1 MNHEY, CDR2 SMNVEV (reference sequence).

The rearrangement uses TRBV12-3 or TRBV12-4 and TRBJ1-2, with a possible D match to TRBD1 (5 bases). Trimming removed 4 bases at V and 10 bases at J, with 13 bases between. This CDR3 is built from 12 residues. In DNA form, the CDR3 reads TGTGCCAGCAGTTCAAGACAGATCAACTACACCTTC. It yields the protein CASSSRQINYTF.

This clone was observed once. The chain employs TRBV27 and TRBJ2-3; tentatively, D is TRBD2 (6 bases). Per the germline V gene, CDR1 is MNHEY and CDR2 is SMNVEV (reference sequence). This CDR3 has 13 residues. Trimming took off 1 base at V and 8 bases at J, with 10 bases between the two ends. CDR3 in DNA: TGTGCCAGCAGTTTATGGGAGGACGGTACGCAGTATTTT. Translating gives CASSLWEDGTQYF.

The gene calls are TRBV19 and TRBJ1-5; 7 bases line up with TRBD1. The CDR3 loop spans 16 amino acids. Germline V gene sequence: CDR1 LNHDA, CDR2 SQIVND (reference sequence). The V segment lost 5 bases and the J segment 3 bases; nucleotides outside the gene matches: 10. CDR3 in DNA: TGTGCCAGTAGTCCGAGACAGGGCGGGAACAATCAGCCCCAGCATTTT. Translation: CASSPRQGGNNQPQHF. Full variable domain (rest looked up from reference TRBV19 and TRBJ1-5): DGGITQSPKYLFRKEGQNVTLSCEQNLNHDAMYWYRQDPGQGLRLIYYSQIVNDFQKGDIAEGYSVSREKKESFPLTVTSAQKNPTAFYLCASSPRQGGNNQPQHFGDGTRLSIL.

The chain links TRBV28 to TRBJ1-4, with a tentative D call TRBD1 (5 bases). Germline V gene data show CDR1 as MDHEN and CDR2 as SYDVKM. Trimming shortened V by 2 bases and J by 4 bases, and 11 bases separated the two germline ends. CDR3 length: 15 residues. The CDR3 loop reads CASSLRGQNNEKLFF. CDR3 sequence (DNA): TGTGCCAGCAGTTTAAGGGGCCAGAATAATGAAAAACTGTTTTTT.

The V call is TRBV6-5, the J call TRBJ2-1; 8 bases line up with TRBD2. Trimming at V came to 4 bases and at J to 7 bases, leaving 6 bases not matched to a gene. The length of the CDR3 is 14 residues. Germline loops: CDR1 MNHEY, CDR2 SVGAGI. Written as DNA, the CDR3 is TGTGCCAGCAGTTCGGGGGGGGCATTAAATGAGCAGTTCTTC. Translated: CASSSGGALNEQFF.

The chain recombines TRBV29-1 with TRBJ2-6; weak D call: TRBD1 (5 bases). Germline values: CDR1 SQVTM, CDR2 ANQGSEA. V lost 4 bases, J lost 0 bases, and 10 bases lay in between. The CDR3 has 15 residues. CDR3: CSVVQDPSGANVLTF. The CDR3 DNA reads as TGCAGCGTTGTACAGGATCCCTCTGGGGCCAACGTCCTGACTTTC. Full variable domain (outside the CDR3, taken from reference TRBV29-1 and TRBJ2-6): SAVISQKPSRDICQRGTSLTIQCQVDSQVTMMFWYRQQPGQSLTLIATANQGSEATYESGFVIDKFPISRPNLTFSTLTVSNMSPEDSSIYLCSVVQDPSGANVLTFGAGSRLTVL.

The V call is TRBV4-3, the J call TRBJ2-1; TRBD2 might be the D (7 bases). Per germline, CDR1 LGHNA and CDR2 YSLEER. V lost 1 base and J 8 bases, leaving 21 bases between the germline ends. This CDR3 is 17 amino acids long. The CDR3 nucleotides read TGCGCCAGCAGCCAAGTGAAAGGGGGGGGCCTTTGGCATGAGCAGTTCTTC. Encoded protein: CASSQVKGGGLWHEQFF.

The V call is TRBV2, the J call TRBJ2-1; 7 nucleotides agree with TRBD1. Germline V lookup: CDR1 SNHLY, CDR2 FYNNEI. Trimming at V came to 9 bases and at J to 5 bases, leaving 10 bases not matched to a gene. This CDR3 comprises 14 residues. CDR3 sequence: CASHRGPEDNEQFF. The CDR3 bases are TGTGCCAGTCACAGGGGCCCTGAGGACAATGAGCAGTTCTTC.